This entry lists 7 T cell receptor beta chains sequenced from one sample in a study of OX40 agonist ivuxolimab in advanced cancers. Some clones are missing from TCRdb's copy, which holds only in-frame ones; the method was immunoSEQ multiplex PCR. Of roughly 56,000 clones in the sample, about 83% were seen once. The material was CD4+ or CD8+ T cells sorted from blood, obtained in a trial of the OX40 agonist ivuxolimab. These receptors all stem from an adult with an advanced solid tumor such as melanoma, head and neck, liver or kidney cancer.

This clone was seen just once. The CDR3: CASSLAGVADTQYF. As DNA, the CDR3 is TGTGCCAGCAGCCTGGCAGGGGTGGCAGATACGCAGTATTTT. This chain links TRBV13 with TRBJ2-3; tentative D call: TRBD1 (6 bases). Germline-derived CDR1 and CDR2 are PRHDT and FYEKMQ (reference sequence). The V end lost 5 bases, the J end lost 4 bases, and 13 bases lay between the germline ends. The CDR3 runs 14 residues.

The chain employs TRBV7-3 and TRBJ2-6; TRBD2 might be the D (6 bases). The V end was cut by 5 bases, the J end by 1 base, with 9 bases between. Per germline, CDR1 SGHTA and CDR2 FQGTGA. The length of the CDR3 is 15 residues. CDR3 loop: CASSPGVSGANVLTF. The CDR3 DNA is TGTGCCAGCAGCCCGGGAGTTTCTGGGGCCAACGTCCTGACTTTC.

This clone was seen a few times. The chain joins TRBV28 to TRBJ1-4, with D maybe TRBD1 (5 bases). V shed 3 bases and J shed 9 bases, with 11 bases lying between them. This CDR3 has 13 residues. The V gene's germline CDR1 is MDHEN and CDR2 SYDVKM. CDR3 DNA: TGTGCCAGCAGTTTGGGTCAGGGTAAAAAACTGTTTTTT. Protein product: CASSLGQGKKLFF.

The chain combines TRBV18 with TRBJ2-7; 11 positions agree with TRBD1. The CDR3 is 14 amino acids. The germline gives CDR1 KGHSH, CDR2 LQKENI. Losses at the gene ends were 6 bases for V and 3 bases for J; bases not matched to a gene: 4. The chain's CDR3 is CASSLDRGHYEQYF. The CDR3 DNA reads as TGTGCCAGCTCGCTGGACAGGGGGCACTACGAGCAGTACTTC.

The chain recombines TRBV19 with TRBJ2-2, with 8 nucleotides matching TRBD1. Trimming removed 4 bases from V and 4 bases from J; junction bases left unmatched: 8. CDR1 is LNHDA, CDR2 SQIVND, per germline (reference sequence). This CDR3 comprises 16 residues. The CDR3 protein is CASSTDRGWSTGELFF. In DNA, the CDR3 is TGTGCCAGTAGTACCGACAGGGGATGGTCCACCGGGGAGCTGTTTTTT.

The chain links TRBV5-1 to TRBJ2-1; D possibly matches TRBD1 or TRBD2 (5 bases each). From germline, CDR1 is SGHRS and CDR2 YFSETQ. V was clipped by 0 bases and J by 0 bases, with 10 bases between them. CDR3 length: 16 amino acids. CDR3 in amino acids: CASSLVTGASYNEQFF. The CDR3 region has the DNA TGCGCCAGCAGCTTGGTCACCGGGGCCTCCTACAATGAGCAGTTCTTC. Drawing the rest from reference TRBV5-1 and TRBJ2-1, the complete variable domain is KAGVTQTPRYLIKTRGQQVTLSCSPISGHRSVSWYQQTPGQGLQFLFEYFSETQRNKGNFPGRFSGRQFSNSRSEMNVSTLELGDSALYLCASSLVTGASYNEQFFGPGTRLTVL.

The chain couples TRBV10-3 to TRBJ2-5, with no clear D. The V and J ends lost 6 bases and 1 base respectively, with 9 bases between them. The CDR3 length is 13 residues. Germline V gives CDR1 ENHRY, CDR2 SYGVKD. The CDR3, as DNA: TGTGCCATCAGCGTATCACCCCAAGAGACCCAGTACTTC. Its protein product is CAISVSPQETQYF.